These 25 T cell receptor beta chains were sequenced from one sample in a study of blood T cells in healthy people across ages (dated by TCRdb to between 2014 and 2017). Library prep was done by 5' RACE. TCRdb shows the sequencer as Illumina HiSeq 2500. A second PCR of roughly 6 to 11 cycles was run with a J-beta primer mix and a sample-barcoded 5' primer. The raw public data were reprocessed by TCRdb itself: fastp quality trimming at Q25, MiXCR clonotype calling, in-frame beta chains only. Every distinct CDR3 protein forms one entry, paired with its most common genes and DNA. The sample table lists about 1.6 million distinct CDR3 sequences, about 31% of them with a count of one. Of the sample, around 10% is held by the ten largest clones. The sequenced material came from blood. These TCRs come from a woman under 40 in good health.

This clonotype has a handful of counts. This rearrangement joins TRBV20-1 to TRBJ2-6, with no clear D. Germline CDR1 reads DFQATT; CDR2 reads SNEGSKA (reference sequence). V dropped 7 bases and J dropped 13 bases, with 17 bases sitting between them. This CDR3 is built from 12 residues. CDR3 sequence reads: CSVGGRNRVLTF. The CDR3 DNA sequence: TGCAGTGTTGGCGGACGGAACCGGGTCCTGACTTTC.

This clonotype was recorded at least ten times. The V call is TRBV20-1, the J call TRBJ2-7; 11 bases line up with TRBD2. With 0 bases clipped from V and 3 bases from J, the junction kept 4 bases outside the gene matches. Per the germline V gene, CDR1 is DFQATT and CDR2 is SNEGSKA (reference sequence). The CDR3 loop spans 15 amino acids. The CDR3 region has the DNA TGCAGTGCTAGAGATGGGCTAGCGGGGGGCTACGAGCAGTACTTC. Protein product: CSARDGLAGGYEQYF.

This clonotype has only a few counts. V and J are TRBV20-1 and TRBJ2-7, with D possibly being TRBD1 or TRBD2 (5 bases each). Looked up from germline, CDR1 is DFQATT and CDR2 is SNEGSKA (reference sequence). Trimming stripped 0 bases from V and 7 bases from J, with 22 bases between. The CDR3 has 16 residues. This chain's CDR3 is CSARDPRPGRLEEQYF. In DNA form, the CDR3 reads TGCAGTGCTAGAGATCCCCGCCCGGGACGATTGGAAGAGCAGTACTTC.

The sample holds a few counts of this clonotype. This sequence joins TRBV27 and TRBJ2-1; 8 bases agree with TRBD2. This CDR3 is 18 amino acids long. Germline values: CDR1 MNHEY, CDR2 SMNVEV (reference sequence). J gave up 0 bases and V 5 bases, and 12 bases lay outside the gene matches. The CDR3 DNA reads as TGTGCCAGCAGTGCTTCTCTAGCGGGTTGGGGCTCCTACAATGAGCAGTTCTTC. This gives the protein CASSASLAGWGSYNEQFF.

This clonotype has ten or more counts. The rearrangement links TRBV10-3 to TRBJ2-7; maybe TRBD1 (7 bases). CDR1 is ENHRY, CDR2 SYGVKD, per germline. This CDR3 has 13 residues. The V gene lost 6 bases and the J gene lost 5 bases, with 14 bases spanning the gap. The CDR3 region is CAIRSTGEDEQYF. The CDR3 DNA is TGTGCCATCAGATCTACAGGGGAGGACGAGCAGTACTTC.

This CDR3 is CASSGYGTGNTEAFF. The DNA of the CDR3 is TGTGCCAGCAGCGGGTACGGGACAGGCAACACTGAAGCTTTCTTT. The genes are TRBV7-9 and TRBJ1-1, with 8 bases identical to TRBD1. This CDR3 comprises 15 residues. V was clipped by 5 bases and J by 2 bases; unmatched bases: 7. The germline V gene has CDR1 SEHNR and CDR2 FQNEAQ (reference sequence).

Only a few counts were recorded for this clonotype. The V gene is TRBV30, the J gene TRBJ2-7; perhaps TRBD2 as D (6 bases). The CDR3 is 15 residues long. From germline, CDR1 is GTSNPN and CDR2 SVGIG (reference sequence). V lost 2 bases to trimming and J lost 9 bases, with 23 bases between them. The CDR3 loop is CAWSPGTGSYLGQYF. CDR3 in DNA: TGTGCCTGGAGTCCTGGGACTGGGAGCTATCTTGGGCAGTACTTC.

There are a few counts of this clonotype. The genes are TRBV29-1 and TRBJ2-3; 13 bases match TRBD2. The V gene's germline CDR1 is SQVTM and CDR2 ANQGSEA. V was clipped by 7 bases and J by 5 bases; unmatched bases: 0. The CDR3 length is 12 residues. Here the CDR3 reads CSGTSGGDTQYF. The CDR3 coding sequence is TGCAGCGGGACTAGCGGGGGAGATACGCAGTATTTT.

This clonotype was counted many times. This sequence joins TRBV12-3 or TRBV12-4 and TRBJ1-2; 7 bases map to TRBD1. CDR3 length: 15 residues. V trimming: 3 bases; J trimming: 0 bases; junction bases outside the gene matches: 4. For the CDR3, the DNA is TGTGCCAGCAGTTTGATCAGGGGGACTAACTATGGCTACACCTTC. It encodes CASSLIRGTNYGYTF.

This clonotype has ten or more counts. V and J are TRBV27 and TRBJ2-5, with 7 bases that match TRBD2. After removal of 6 bases from V and 5 bases from J, the junction contained 9 bases not matched to a gene. Per the germline V gene, CDR1 is MNHEY and CDR2 is SMNVEV (reference sequence). The CDR3 spans 14 residues. The CDR3 nucleotides read TGTGCCAGCAGCAGGGCGGGAGTTATGGAGACCCAGTACTTC. As protein: CASSRAGVMETQYF.

The CDR3 coding sequence is TGTGCCAGCAGCTTAATAGCAGGAAGGGGCTCCTACGAGCAGTACTTC. Protein: CASSLIAGRGSYEQYF. The chain joins TRBV7-9 to TRBJ2-7; tentatively, D is TRBD1 (5 bases). Trimming cost V 2 bases and J 0 bases, with 14 bases left between them. CDR1 SEHNR and CDR2 FQNEAQ come from the germline V gene (reference sequence). This CDR3 region has 16 residues.

This clonotype was counted only a few times. This chain links TRBV4-1 with TRBJ2-7; D unresolved. From germline, CDR1 is MGHRA and CDR2 YSYEKL. CDR3 size: 16 residues. Trimming took off 0 bases at V and 2 bases at J, with 14 bases between the two ends. CDR3 protein: CASSQDRSSPTYEQYF. CDR3 nucleotide sequence: TGCGCCAGCAGCCAAGATAGATCAAGCCCAACCTACGAGCAGTACTTC.

V and J are TRBV4-1 and TRBJ2-1; 11 bases are shared with TRBD2. Germline lookup yields CDR1 MGHRA and CDR2 YSYEKL. The ends lost 4 bases at V and 4 bases at J; junction bases unmatched: 9. This CDR3 has 17 residues. This CDR3 reads CASSLNIAGGLYNEQFF. Written as DNA, the CDR3 is TGCGCCAGCAGCCTGAATATAGCGGGGGGGCTTTACAATGAGCAGTTCTTC.

The gene calls are TRBV5-1 and TRBJ2-3; 12 bases map to TRBD2. Germline CDR1 and CDR2: SGHRS and YFSETQ. Trimming cost V 4 bases and J 4 bases; bases outside gene matches: 13. The CDR3 length is 18 residues. The CDR3 sequence is CASSGTGTSGPTPDTQYF. CDR3 coding DNA: TGCGCCAGCAGCGGAACCGGGACTAGCGGGCCGACCCCAGATACGCAGTATTTT.

The chain joins TRBV2 to TRBJ2-1, with 10 bases fitting TRBD2. The CDR3 runs to 16 residues. The ends lost 4 bases at V and 3 bases at J; junction bases unmatched: 6. CDR1 is SNHLY and CDR2 is FYNNEI in the germline V gene. Here the CDR3 DNA reads TGTGCCAGCAGTGGATTAGGACTAGCGGTCTACAATGAGCAGTTCTTC. Translated: CASSGLGLAVYNEQFF. Combining the CDR3 with reference TRBV2 and TRBJ2-1 gives the whole variable domain EPEVTQTPSHQVTQMGQEVILRCVPISNHLYFYWYRQILGQKVEFLVSFYNNEISEKSEIFDDQFSVERPDGSNFTLKIRSTKLEDSAMYFCASSGLGLAVYNEQFFGPGTRLTVL.

This clonotype has a handful of counts. The chain joins TRBV30 to TRBJ1-1, with D uncertain. V shed 3 bases and J shed 6 bases, with 8 bases lying between them. The V gene's germline CDR1 is GTSNPN and CDR2 SVGIG (reference sequence). This CDR3 is built from 11 residues. CDR3 residues: CAWSPKAEAFF. The DNA for the CDR3 is TGTGCCTGGAGCCCTAAAGCTGAAGCTTTCTTT.

This clonotype turned up a few times. This chain links TRBV18 with TRBJ2-3, with D unresolved. The CDR3 runs to 14 residues. Germline CDR1 reads KGHSH; CDR2 reads LQKENI. V lost 4 bases and J 2 bases, leaving 10 bases between the germline ends. The CDR3, as DNA: TGTGCCAGCTCACTTCAGACCCCCACAGATACGCAGTATTTT. Translated, it gives CASSLQTPTDTQYF. The whole variable domain, filled in from reference TRBV18 and TRBJ2-3, reads NAGVMQNPRHLVRRRGQEARLRCSPMKGHSHVYWYRQLPEEGLKFMVYLQKENIIDESGMPKERFSAEFPKEGPSILRIQQVVRGDSAAYFCASSLQTPTDTQYFGPGTRLTVL.

This clonotype was counted ten times or more. The rearrangement links TRBV5-5 to TRBJ1-2; TRBD1 aligns across 7 bases. The CDR3 contains 16 residues. CDR1 SGHKS and CDR2 YYEKEE come from the germline V gene (reference sequence). The trim removed 3 bases at V and 1 base at J, leaving 9 bases unmatched. The CDR3 is CASSSRQGSLNYGYTF. The DNA of the CDR3 is TGTGCCAGCAGCTCGCGACAGGGATCACTTAACTATGGCTACACCTTC.

This clonotype was picked up a small number of times. The chain carries TRBV27 and TRBJ2-7, with 8 bases matching TRBD1. Germline lookup yields CDR1 MNHEY and CDR2 SMNVEV (reference sequence). V trimming: 3 bases; J trimming: 5 bases; junction bases outside the gene matches: 6. The CDR3 runs to 14 residues. CDR3: CASSLAGQGHEQYF. In nucleotides, the CDR3 is TGTGCCAGCAGTTTGGCTGGACAGGGTCACGAGCAGTACTTC.

The rearrangement joins TRBV9 to TRBJ2-3; D is unclear. CDR1 SGDLS and CDR2 YYNGEE come from the germline V gene. The CDR3 is made up of 15 amino acids. The ends were cut back, 0 bases at V and 0 bases at J, with 8 bases in the middle. CDR3 sequence: CASSVDGRSTDTQYF. The CDR3 DNA sequence: TGTGCCAGCAGCGTAGACGGCAGAAGCACAGATACGCAGTATTTT.

The chain employs TRBV20-1 and TRBJ1-4, with D perhaps matching TRBD1 (5 bases). V was trimmed by 5 bases and J by 2 bases, leaving 15 bases between them. Germline lookup yields CDR1 DFQATT and CDR2 SNEGSKA (reference sequence). The CDR3 has 15 residues. CDR3 amino acids: CSAVVRGATNEKLFF. CDR3 DNA sequence: TGCAGTGCTGTGGTCCGTGGGGCGACTAATGAAAAACTGTTTTTT.

The rearrangement uses TRBV2 and TRBJ2-7, with 7 positions matching TRBD2. The CDR3 is 13 amino acids. Trimming cost V 6 bases and J 4 bases; bases outside gene matches: 6. Per the germline V gene, CDR1 is SNHLY and CDR2 is FYNNEI. The CDR3 region has the DNA TGTGCCAGCAGCAGACTAGCTTGGTACGAGCAGTACTTC. It is translated as CASSRLAWYEQYF.

The rearrangement joins TRBV3-1 to TRBJ2-3; 8 bases line up with TRBD2. CDR3 length equals 16 residues. The V and J ends lost 2 bases and 2 bases, in that order; junction bases with no gene match: 6. Germline V gene sequence: CDR1 LGHDT, CDR2 YNNKEL (reference sequence). In nucleotides, the CDR3 is TGTGCCAGCAGCCAAAGGGCGGGGGGACTCACAGATACGCAGTATTTT. Encoded protein: CASSQRAGGLTDTQYF.

Of note for this clonotype: It may be a read error: a sequence one base away is much more abundant. This chain joins TRBV3-1 and TRBJ2-3; D is unresolved. V lost 3 bases and J 1 base, leaving 2 bases between the germline ends. This CDR3 is built from 12 residues. Germline values: CDR1 LGHDT, CDR2 YNNKEL (reference sequence). DNA of the CDR3: TGTGCCAGCAGCCATCGCACAGATACGCAGTATTTT. Protein sequence: CASSHRTDTQYF.

V gene TRBV27 combines with J gene TRBJ2-1; 10 bases fit TRBD2. This CDR3 spans 15 amino acids. Germline lookup yields CDR1 MNHEY and CDR2 SMNVEV (reference sequence). The J segment lost 2 bases and the V segment lost 6 bases, leaving 4 bases of the junction unmatched. The chain's CDR3 is CASRISGRAYNEQFF. The CDR3 DNA follows: TGTGCCAGCAGGATAAGCGGGAGGGCCTACAATGAGCAGTTCTTC.